Given below is one T cell receptor beta chain in context. V was cut by 0 bases and J by 2 bases, with 10 bases left in between. The CDR3 runs 15 residues. Looked up from germline, CDR1 is SGHRS and CDR2 is YFSETQ. Generated by immunoSEQ multiplex PCR, the TCRdb table keeps only in-frame clones and is missing some. This table has hundreds of thousands of clones, about 88% appearing once. This sample was included in a study of Ad26.COV2.S vaccination and SARS-CoV-2 variants. Study at large: Of the COV1001 trial arms, the Ad26.COV2.S arm included the donor. Intramuscular Ad26.COV2.S doses were given once or twice, 56 days apart.

The treatment denotes: 15 to 20 received Ad26.COV2.S at low or high dose, single or two shots; several received placebo; per-sample allocation not given. All samples were drawn on day 63, counting from the first vaccine or placebo injection. It was an adult aged 18-55 years in Boston who was the donor. Built on an Ad26 vector, the vaccine expressed Wuhan-strain SARS-CoV-2 spike. The receptor was isolated from a person aged 18-65 years who received the Ad26.COV2.S COVID-19 vaccine or a placebo. Sequencing was performed on peripheral blood, taken in a trial of Ad26.COV2.S vaccine versus placebo. The chain joins TRBV5-1 to TRBJ2-3; no clear D gene. CDR3 nucleotides: TGCGCCAGCAGCTTGGTCGCGGAACCCACAGATACGCAGTATTTT. It yields the protein CASSLVAEPTDTQYF.